Sequencing of this TCR beta chain was carried out in a study of response to subunit inactivated influenza vaccine. Regarding the study as a whole: Authors suggested each seasonal influenza vaccination recruits few new T cells.

Worth noting for this clonotype: The target antigen is unknown.

V lost 5 bases to trimming and J lost 5 bases, with 15 bases between them. Per germline, CDR1 MNHNS and CDR2 SASEGT. The CDR3 consists of 14 residues. TCRdb reanalysed the RT-PCR reads using MiXCR and keeps one entry per CDR3 protein. Of approximately 500,000 distinct CDR3 sequences listed, around 15% are singletons. The J gene is TRBJ1-2, the V gene TRBV6-1; D is perhaps TRBD1 (6 bases). This specimen consisted of PBMCs from blood, obtained 12 days after vaccination. The receptor was isolated from a man over 45 who received an inactivated influenza vaccine. The CDR3 bases are TGTGCCAGCAGTCCGGAACAGGGAGGGTATGGCTACACCTTC. Protein product: CASSPEQGGYGYTF.